The 17 T cell receptor beta chains reported below all come from one sample, sequenced in a study of shared clonotypes between healthy human individuals. Here immunoSEQ multiplex PCR was the method, and the copy in TCRdb shows in-frame clones only, minus some. This sample carries over a million clones, roughly 97% of them seen once, and the ten largest clones take over 1%. The sequenced sample consisted of naive CD4+ T cells sorted from blood. Subset reported: CD45RA+ positively selected. These receptors all come from a man aged 25 to 45 in good health.

This clone has only one observation. V gene TRBV19 combines with J gene TRBJ2-1, with 9 nucleotides matching TRBD2. Germline CDR1 is LNHDA and CDR2 is SQIVND (reference sequence). This CDR3 has 15 amino acids. V lost 9 bases, J lost 9 bases, and 15 bases stayed unmatched. The CDR3 loop is CASRSPGLASFEQFF. The CDR3 region has the DNA TGTGCCAGCAGAAGTCCGGGACTAGCTTCTTTTGAGCAGTTCTTC.

This chain uses TRBV10-1 with TRBJ2-5; D ambiguous. This CDR3 has 15 amino acids. Trimming removed 1 base from V and 2 bases from J, with 11 bases in between. CDR1 is WNHNN and CDR2 is SYGVQD in the germline V gene (reference sequence). Written as DNA, the CDR3 is TGCGCCAGCAGTGAGTGGTCGAACAAGCAAGAGACCCAGTACTTC. The encoded protein is CASSEWSNKQETQYF.

The chain joins TRBV4-1 to TRBJ1-2; D might be TRBD1 (6 bases). Germline V gene sequence: CDR1 MGHRA, CDR2 YSYEKL. This CDR3 has 15 residues. V lost 2 bases and J lost 9, with 19 bases in between. The CDR3 sequence is CASSQTFPGQSSYTF. The CDR3, as DNA: TGCGCCAGCAGCCAAACCTTCCCCGGACAGTCCAGCTACACCTTC.

In its sample, this clone was seen once. V gene TRBV27 combines with J gene TRBJ2-7; weak D call: TRBD2 (7 bases). Germline V lookup: CDR1 MNHEY, CDR2 SMNVEV (reference sequence). V lost 0 bases and J lost 7, with 10 bases in between. The CDR3 runs 13 residues. DNA for the CDR3: TGTGCCAGCAGTTTATCGAAGGGGGGGGAGCAGTACTTC. It translates to CASSLSKGGEQYF.

The CDR3 reads CATGDRPRSQPQHF. The CDR3 DNA reads TGTGCCACCGGGGACAGGCCAAGGTCTCAGCCCCAGCATTTT. The J gene is TRBJ1-5, the V gene TRBV6-6, with 8 bases aligning to TRBD1. Germline V gene data show CDR1 as MNHNY and CDR2 as SVGAGI (reference sequence). Trimming at V came to 10 bases and at J to 6 bases, leaving 11 bases not matched to a gene. The CDR3 is 14 residues long.

The chain is built from TRBV19 and TRBJ1-2; 7 positions match TRBD1. V lost 10 bases and J lost 4; bases outside the gene matches: 9. This CDR3 contains 13 residues. Germline-derived CDR1 and CDR2 are LNHDA and SQIVND (reference sequence). The CDR3 loop is CATRDRASYGYTF. Here the CDR3 DNA reads TGTGCCACAAGGGACAGAGCTTCCTATGGCTACACCTTC. The full variable domain, completed using reference TRBV19 and TRBJ1-2, is DGGITQSPKYLFRKEGQNVTLSCEQNLNHDAMYWYRQDPGQGLRLIYYSQIVNDFQKGDIAEGYSVSREKKESFPLTVTSAQKNPTAFYLCATRDRASYGYTFGSGTRLTVV.

The J gene is TRBJ2-3, the V gene TRBV28, with TRBD2 identical over 10 bases. Looked up from germline, CDR1 is MDHEN and CDR2 is SYDVKM. V shed 8 bases and J 3 bases; nucleotides not matched to a gene: 8. The CDR3 spans 15 residues. CDR3 residues: CASRNLAGETDTQYF. The DNA for the CDR3 is TGTGCCAGCCGGAATCTAGCGGGAGAGACAGATACGCAGTATTTT.

This clone was counted once. The chain combines TRBV9 with TRBJ2-1; 9 bases fit TRBD2. The CDR3 sequence is 15 residues long. Germline V gene data show CDR1 as SGDLS and CDR2 as YYNGEE. The V and J ends lost 0 bases and 6 bases, in that order; junction bases with no gene match: 4. The CDR3 bases are TGTGCCAGCAGCGTAGGCCTAGCGGGATTCAATGAGCAGTTCTTC. Translating it yields CASSVGLAGFNEQFF.

This rearrangement joins TRBV7-9 to TRBJ2-7; D remains unclear. V was clipped by 6 bases and J by 2 bases, with 17 bases between them. CDR1 is SEHNR, CDR2 FQNEAQ, per germline (reference sequence). CDR3 length: 15 amino acids. The CDR3, as DNA: TGTGCCAGCAGTAGGGCCCGCAGGCCCCCCTACGAGCAGTACTTC. It codes for CASSRARRPPYEQYF.

The chain combines TRBV28 with TRBJ1-3; tentative D call: TRBD1 (5 bases). The CDR3 length is 16 residues. Trimming removed 6 bases at V and 5 bases at J, with 20 bases between. Per the germline V gene, CDR1 is MDHEN and CDR2 is SYDVKM. CDR3 nucleotides: TGTGCCAGCAGCTTGGGGGGAGGCAAAATTAGAAACACCATATATTTT. Its translation is CASSLGGGKIRNTIYF.

V and J are TRBV9 and TRBJ2-3; D is unclear. V was clipped by 0 bases and J by 0 bases, with 8 bases between them. The CDR3 consists of 15 residues. From germline, CDR1 is SGDLS and CDR2 YYNGEE. CDR3 nucleotide sequence: TGTGCCAGCAGCGTAGTGGGTAAAAGCACAGATACGCAGTATTTT. Its protein is CASSVVGKSTDTQYF.

This rearrangement joins TRBV6-5 to TRBJ2-2; D gene uncertain. The CDR3 covers 16 residues. The V end was cut by 0 bases, the J end by 0 bases, with 8 bases between. Looked up from germline, CDR1 is MNHEY and CDR2 is SVGAGI. The CDR3 protein is CASSYSPTSNTGELFF. The CDR3 DNA reads TGTGCCAGCAGTTACTCGCCTACCTCGAACACCGGGGAGCTGTTTTTT.

The CDR3 sequence: CASSGGQGKASGANVLTF. CDR3 sequence (DNA): TGTGCCAGCAGCGGGGGACAGGGTAAGGCGAGCGGGGCCAACGTCCTGACTTTC. The chain recombines TRBV11-3 with TRBJ2-6; TRBD1 aligns across 9 bases. This CDR3 is 18 amino acids long. V shed 5 bases and J 4 bases; nucleotides not matched to a gene: 12. CDR1 is SGHNT, CDR2 YENEEA, per germline.

The chain joins TRBV6-5 to TRBJ1-4; TRBD1 might be the D (5 bases). With 2 bases removed from V and 0 bases from J, the gap between germline ends came to 10 bases. The CDR3 is made up of 16 amino acids. The V gene's germline CDR1 is MNHEY and CDR2 SVGAGI. The CDR3 region has the DNA TGTGCCAGCAGTTACACAGGACCCTCAACTAATGAAAAACTGTTTTTT. The encoded protein is CASSYTGPSTNEKLFF.

With regard to this clone: Other DNA sequences from this sample encode an identical CDR3 as well. V and J are TRBV30 and TRBJ2-7; D tentatively fits TRBD1 or TRBD2 (6 bases each). V dropped 0 bases and J dropped 0 bases, with 12 bases sitting between them. The CDR3 is 15 residues long. Germline V gene data show CDR1 as GTSNPN and CDR2 as SVGIG (reference sequence). The CDR3 bases are TGTGCCTGGAGTGTGGGGGGCCCGAGCTCCTACGAGCAGTACTTC. This codes for CAWSVGGPSSYEQYF.

The chain uses TRBV5-4 and TRBJ1-4; 7 bases map to TRBD1. With V trimmed by 4 bases and J by 11 bases, 11 bases remained unmatched. Germline V gives CDR1 SGHNT, CDR2 YYREEE (reference sequence). The CDR3 has 14 amino acids. The CDR3 sequence: CASSPGQRTEKLFF. The CDR3 DNA reads as TGTGCCAGCAGCCCGGGACAGCGGACGGAGAAACTGTTTTTT.

V is TRBV7-3 and J is TRBJ1-1; D not certain. The ends were cut back, 1 base at V and 1 base at J, with 7 bases in the middle. In germline, CDR1 is SGHTA, CDR2 FQGTGA. The CDR3 consists of 14 residues. Here the CDR3 reads CASSLRSGNTEAFF. CDR3 sequence (DNA): TGTGCCAGCAGCTTAAGATCGGGGAACACTGAAGCTTTCTTT. Full variable domain (outside the CDR3, taken from reference TRBV7-3 and TRBJ1-1): GAGVSQTPSNKVTEKGKYVELRCDPISGHTALYWYRQSLGQGPEFLIYFQGTGAADDSGLPNDRFFAVRPEGSVSTLKIQRTERGDSAVYLCASSLRSGNTEAFFGQGTRLTVV.